The following is a TCR beta chain sequence with its context. The method was immunoSEQ multiplex PCR; TCRdb's version includes in-frame clones alone and lacks a portion of them. The sample contains about 58,000 clones, 90% of which appear only once. The data originate from a study of blood T cell repertoires in COVID-19. Germline V gene lookup returns CDR1 SGHDN and CDR2 FVKESK. The CDR3 runs 14 residues. With V trimmed by 4 bases and J by 3 bases, 5 bases remained unmatched. The TCR was taken from a man aged 55 to 69 with active COVID-19. The V gene is TRBV14, the J gene TRBJ1-2; 7 bases line up with TRBD1. Sequenced: peripheral blood. CDR3 in DNA: TGTGCCAGCAGCCGGGACAGAGGGGACTATGGCTACACCTTC. As protein: CASSRDRGDYGYTF.